What follows are 14 T cell receptor beta chains derived from one specimen sequenced in a study of radiotherapy plus CTLA-4 blockade in lung cancer (dated by TCRdb to 2017 to 2018). The method behind the library was the immunoSEQ multiplex PCR assay. TCRdb carries this immuneACCESS record with in-frame sequences only. Its versions omit some clonotypes, under half of them owing to an unresolved V gene in the studies checked, with the rest unexplained. Counted in this sample were 40,000 to 45,000 clones; approximately 80% of them appeared once. Clones ranked in the top ten supply less than 3% of the sample. This specimen consisted of peripheral blood, obtained from a patient treated with radiotherapy plus ipilimumab. These receptors were collected from a human donor with non-small cell lung cancer whose response to radiotherapy plus ipilimumab could not be evaluated.

The chain is built from TRBV7-9 and TRBJ2-1; D is possibly TRBD2 (6 bases). Germline CDR1 reads SEHNR; CDR2 reads FQNEAQ (reference sequence). V lost 2 bases and J 7 bases, leaving 6 bases between the germline ends. This CDR3 has 12 residues. The CDR3 loop reads CASSLLANEQFF. For the CDR3, the DNA is TGTGCCAGCAGCTTACTAGCGAATGAGCAGTTCTTC.

Worth noting for this clone: An end of the junction does not agree with germline; a read error may underlie this. J is TRBJ1-2 and V is TRBV7-7; 10 bases fit TRBD1. Germline V gene lookup returns CDR1 SSHAT and CDR2 FNYEAQ (reference sequence). This CDR3 is 19 amino acids long. The CDR3 coding sequence is TGTGCTAGCAGCTCACACCGGGACAGGGGATCGCTGAGGACCTATGGCTACACCTTC. Its translation is CASSSHRDRGSLRTYGYTF.

This chain links TRBV5-1 with TRBJ1-6; D gene uncertain. V lost 3 bases and J lost 7, with 17 bases in between. Looked up from germline, CDR1 is SGHRS and CDR2 is YFSETQ. The CDR3 loop spans 16 amino acids. The CDR3 DNA reads as TGCGCCAGCAGCTCCCCGGGCGTGGGAGGGAATTCACCCCTCCACTTT. This codes for CASSSPGVGGNSPLHF.

V usage is TRBV4-3 and J usage is TRBJ1-4; D is perhaps TRBD1 (6 bases). The CDR3 covers 15 residues. V was pared by 4 bases and J by 3 bases, with 12 bases between. The germline gives CDR1 LGHNA, CDR2 YSLEER. In DNA, the CDR3 is TGCGCCAGCAGCCTCGAGGGGGTCGCTAATGAAAAACTGTTTTTT. It codes for CASSLEGVANEKLFF.

The chain has TRBV10-3 and TRBJ2-1, with TRBD2 matching 8 bases. The CDR3 runs 14 residues. Trimming cost V 9 bases and J 4 bases; bases outside gene matches: 8. The germline V gene encodes CDR1 ENHRY and CDR2 SYGVKD. In DNA, the CDR3 is TGTGCCATACAGCGGGAGCTCCGGTACAATGAGCAGTTCTTC. It yields the protein CAIQRELRYNEQFF.

In this sample, this clone turned up a few times. This chain joins TRBV28 and TRBJ1-4, with TRBD1 identical over 12 bases. The ends lost 5 bases at V and 6 bases at J; junction bases unmatched: 4. Germline CDR1 MDHEN, CDR2 SYDVKM. The CDR3 is 15 amino acids. The CDR3 nucleotides are TGTGCCAGCAGTACCCGGGACAGGGGGCATGAAAAACTGTTTTTT. It encodes CASSTRDRGHEKLFF.

J is TRBJ2-2 and V is TRBV11-1, with 7 nucleotides matching TRBD2. The V gene end was trimmed by 2 bases and the J gene end by 5 bases; junction bases not matched to a gene: 2. The CDR3 is 14 amino acids. Germline lookup yields CDR1 SGHAT and CDR2 FQDESV (reference sequence). The DNA for the CDR3 is TGTGCCAGCAGCTTATGGGGAGGGACCGGGGAGCTGTTTTTT. Encoded protein: CASSLWGGTGELFF.

The J gene is TRBJ2-1, the V gene TRBV15, with 8 bases lining up with TRBD2. The V gene end was trimmed by 2 bases and the J gene end by 0 bases; junction bases not matched to a gene: 3. The CDR3 extends over 16 amino acids. CDR1 and CDR2 from the germline V gene are LNHNV and YYDKDF (reference sequence). Here the CDR3 reads CATSRPGTSSYNEQFF. CDR3 nucleotides: TGTGCCACCAGCAGACCCGGGACTAGCTCCTACAATGAGCAGTTCTTC.

CDR3 coding DNA: TGTGCCAGCAGTGTGGCCCGGGACAGGGGGTCGAGTGGCTACACCTTC. This encodes CASSVARDRGSSGYTF. J is TRBJ1-2 and V is TRBV2, with 11 bases fitting TRBD1. Germline assignment: CDR1 SNHLY and CDR2 FYNNEI. Losses at the gene ends were 4 bases for V and 7 bases for J; bases not matched to a gene: 11. The CDR3 is 16 amino acids.

V gene TRBV30 combines with J gene TRBJ1-1, with D possibly TRBD1 on 5 matching bases. CDR3 length: 12 residues. The V gene's germline CDR1 is GTSNPN and CDR2 SVGIG (reference sequence). Trimming shortened V by 5 bases and J by 4 bases, and 11 bases separated the two germline ends. The DNA of the CDR3 is TGTGCCTGGGGCGGGACGGGCACTGAAGCTTTCTTT. It specifies CAWGGTGTEAFF.

This chain links TRBV6-5 with TRBJ2-7; 12 nucleotides line up with TRBD2. The CDR3 consists of 15 residues. CDR1 and CDR2 (germline): MNHEY, SVGAGI. The ends lost 4 bases at V and 7 bases at J; junction bases unmatched: 8. The DNA of the CDR3 is TGTGCCAGCAGTTCTCGACTAGCGGGAGTTGGGGAGCAGTACTTC. Translation gives CASSSRLAGVGEQYF.

The gene calls are TRBV7-8 and TRBJ2-1; D is ambiguous. The germline gives CDR1 SGHVS, CDR2 FQNEAQ. V was pared by 1 base and J by 0 bases, with 7 bases between. This CDR3 contains 15 residues. The CDR3 is CASSLDHSSYNEQFF. The CDR3 region has the DNA TGTGCCAGCAGCTTAGATCATAGCTCCTACAATGAGCAGTTCTTC. Based on the CDR3 plus reference TRBV7-8 and TRBJ2-1, the full variable domain is GAGVSQSPRYKVAKRGQDVALRCDPISGHVSLFWYQQALGQGPEFLTYFQNEAQLDKSGLPSDRFFAERPEGSVSTLKIQRTQQEDSAVYLCASSLDHSSYNEQFFGPGTRLTVL.

This chain connects TRBV29-1 to TRBJ2-3; possible D gene TRBD2, 5 bases. Germline values: CDR1 SQVTM, CDR2 ANQGSEA. V was pared by 4 bases and J by 11 bases, with 10 bases between. CDR3 length: 10 residues. The CDR3 DNA sequence: TGCAGCGTTGGCGGGTCGATGCAGTATTTT. Translating it yields CSVGGSMQYF.

The genes are TRBV19 and TRBJ2-1; 14 bases are shared with TRBD2. This CDR3 contains 15 residues. After removal of 5 bases from V and 7 bases from J, the junction contained 4 bases not matched to a gene. Per the germline V gene, CDR1 is LNHDA and CDR2 is SQIVND (reference sequence). The CDR3 reads CASSGLAGGRNEQFF. CDR3 bases: TGTGCCAGTAGTGGACTAGCGGGAGGTCGTAATGAGCAGTTCTTC.